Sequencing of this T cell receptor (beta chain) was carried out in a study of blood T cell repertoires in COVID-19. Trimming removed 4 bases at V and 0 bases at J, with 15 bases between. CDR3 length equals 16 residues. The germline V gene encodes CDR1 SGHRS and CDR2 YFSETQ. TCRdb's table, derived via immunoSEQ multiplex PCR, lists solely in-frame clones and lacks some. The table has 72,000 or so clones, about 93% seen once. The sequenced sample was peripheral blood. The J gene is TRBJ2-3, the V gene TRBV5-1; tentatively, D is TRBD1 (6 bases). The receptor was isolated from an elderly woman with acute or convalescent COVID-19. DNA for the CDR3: TGCGCCAGCAGCAGTTTACAGGGTCCAAGCACAGATACGCAGTATTTT. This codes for CASSSLQGPSTDTQYF.